This TCR beta chain came from a study of T cell repertoires in cytomegalovirus infection. At the level of the study: Both a matching HLA type and CMV infection were indicated by public TCR beta signatures.

This clonotype was seen repeatedly, ten times or more. Its target is not known. The V and J ends lost 8 bases and 4 bases, in that order; junction bases with no gene match: 11. This CDR3 has 15 amino acids. Germline-derived CDR1 and CDR2 are MGHDK and SYGVNS. TCRdb re-called the reads with MiXCR, one entry per CDR3 protein. Counted here are fewer than 85,000 distinct CDR3 sequences, around 3.8% occurring once; the ten biggest clones make up around 21%. Study observations and caveats: In two of eight donors, the top clonotype was HLA-C-restricted CMV-specific. Summed frequency of public TCR beta families distinguished CMV carriers with the relevant HLA.

The receptor's source is a human donor in good health (CMV status not recorded). Some clones in this sample may be carry-over from other donors' samples. The chain is built from TRBV25-1 and TRBJ2-1; 7 nucleotides match TRBD1. Source material: PBMCs. The CDR3 region is CASLRQGQEYNEQFF. CDR3 nucleotide sequence: TGTGCCAGCCTTAGACAGGGCCAGGAATACAATGAGCAGTTCTTC.